This T cell receptor (beta chain) was obtained from a study of neurological immune-mediated disorders. Overall study results and limits: HTLV-1-associated myelopathy had the most TCR clonal expansion, and multiple sclerosis had the least, less than healthy controls. The multiple sclerosis repertoire cluster had no clinical or MRI feature associated with it.

TCRdb re-analysed the 5' RACE reads in MiXCR, keeping a single row per CDR3 protein. The sample has 50,000 to 65,000 distinct CDR3 sequences; around 4% are singletons. This CDR3 contains 16 residues. Trimming left V 0 bases short and J 0 bases short, with 10 bases between. Germline V gene lookup returns CDR1 SGHRS and CDR2 YFSETQ. PBMCs stored at -80 C, 2 million in total, were the source of the unsorted libraries. The sample holds many counts of this clonotype. Its antigen is still unknown. V and J are TRBV5-1 and TRBJ1-3; D is unresolved. The clonotype comes from a man aged 30 to 45 with multiple sclerosis. Sequenced material: PBMCs. CDR3 nucleotides: TGCGCCAGCAGCTTGGAATTGGGCAGCTCTGGAAACACCATATATTTT. Its translation is CASSLELGSSGNTIYF.